Shown below are 3 T cell receptor beta chains from a single sample sequenced in a study of shared clonotypes between healthy human individuals. The data were produced by immunoSEQ multiplex PCR, yet TCRdb's version contains in-frame clones alone and is incomplete. Among approximately 1,000,000 clones listed, about 80% were seen once. Sequencing was performed on memory CD4+ T cells from PBMCs. Regarding subset: CD45RA-negative fraction. These receptors came from a man aged 18-30 years in good health. Some clones in this sample may be carry-over from other donors' samples.

J is TRBJ1-1 and V is TRBV10-2, with D hard to call. CDR1 and CDR2 (germline): WSHSY, SAAADI. The CDR3 extends over 15 amino acids. Trimming cost V 2 bases and J 0 bases, with 10 bases left between them. As DNA, the CDR3 is TGCGCCAGCAGTGAGGCCGAGCGGATGAACACTGAAGCTTTCTTT. Translation gives CASSEAERMNTEAFF.

V and J are TRBV6-5 and TRBJ1-1, with TRBD1 identical over 8 bases. The CDR3 contains 15 residues. The junction had 7 bases not matched to a gene; V was cut back by 6 bases and J by 1 base. Germline loops: CDR1 MNHEY, CDR2 SVGAGI. The CDR3 coding sequence is TGTGCCAGCAGCCGTCAGGGGGCGGGGAACACTGAAGCTTTCTTT. The encoded protein is CASSRQGAGNTEAFF.

This clone was picked up a small number of times. This chain uses TRBV27 with TRBJ1-1; D unresolved. The germline V gene encodes CDR1 MNHEY and CDR2 SMNVEV (reference sequence). V was clipped by 3 bases and J by 1 base, with 12 bases between them. The CDR3 is 15 residues long. The CDR3 DNA sequence: TGTGCCAGCAGTTTGTGGGCTACCCAGAACACTGAAGCTTTCTTT. Its protein is CASSLWATQNTEAFF.